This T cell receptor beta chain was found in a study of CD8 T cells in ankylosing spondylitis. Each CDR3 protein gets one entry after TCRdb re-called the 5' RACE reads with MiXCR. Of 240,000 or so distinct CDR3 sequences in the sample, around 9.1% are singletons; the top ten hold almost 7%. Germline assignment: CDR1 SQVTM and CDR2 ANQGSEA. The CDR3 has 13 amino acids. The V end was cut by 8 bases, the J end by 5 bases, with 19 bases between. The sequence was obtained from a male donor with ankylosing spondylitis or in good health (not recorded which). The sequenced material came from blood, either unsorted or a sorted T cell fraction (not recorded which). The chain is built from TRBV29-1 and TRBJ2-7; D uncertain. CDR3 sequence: CSCRTEVGHEQYF. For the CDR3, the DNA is TGCAGCTGTAGAACCGAGGTGGGCCACGAGCAGTACTTC.